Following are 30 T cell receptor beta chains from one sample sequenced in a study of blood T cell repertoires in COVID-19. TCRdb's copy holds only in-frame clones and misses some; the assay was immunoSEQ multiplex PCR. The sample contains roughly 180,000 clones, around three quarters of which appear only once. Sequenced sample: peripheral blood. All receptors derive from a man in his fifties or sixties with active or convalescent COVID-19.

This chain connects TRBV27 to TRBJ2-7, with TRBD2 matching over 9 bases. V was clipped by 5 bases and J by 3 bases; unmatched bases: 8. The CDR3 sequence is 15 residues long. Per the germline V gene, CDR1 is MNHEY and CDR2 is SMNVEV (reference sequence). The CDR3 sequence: CASSPGLAPGYEQYF. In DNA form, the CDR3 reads TGTGCCAGCAGTCCGGGACTAGCTCCCGGCTACGAGCAGTACTTC.

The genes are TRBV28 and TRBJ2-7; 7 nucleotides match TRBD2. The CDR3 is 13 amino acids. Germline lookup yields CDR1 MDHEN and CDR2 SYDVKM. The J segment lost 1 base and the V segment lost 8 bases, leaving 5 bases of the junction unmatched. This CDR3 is CASGASGSYEQYF. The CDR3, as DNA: TGTGCCAGCGGAGCTAGCGGATCCTACGAGCAGTACTTC. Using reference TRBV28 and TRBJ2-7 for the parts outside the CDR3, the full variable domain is DVKVTQSSRYLVKRTGEKVFLECVQDMDHENMFWYRQDPGLGLRLIYFSYDVKMKEKGDIPEGYSVSREKKERFSLILESASTNQTSMYLCASGASGSYEQYFGPGTRLTVT.

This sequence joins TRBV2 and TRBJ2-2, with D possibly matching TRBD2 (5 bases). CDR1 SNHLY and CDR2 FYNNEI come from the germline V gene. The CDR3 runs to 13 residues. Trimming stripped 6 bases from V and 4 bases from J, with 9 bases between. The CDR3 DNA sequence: TGTGCCAGCAGCCCTACTAGCACCGGGGAGCTGTTTTTT. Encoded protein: CASSPTSTGELFF.

The CDR3: CASSKATDTQYF. In DNA, the CDR3 is TGTGCCAGCAGCAAAGCAACAGATACGCAGTATTTT. V gene TRBV11-3 combines with J gene TRBJ2-3; D ambiguous. Trimming removed 5 bases from V and 3 bases from J, with 6 bases in between. CDR3 length equals 12 residues. Germline V lookup: CDR1 SGHNT, CDR2 YENEEA.

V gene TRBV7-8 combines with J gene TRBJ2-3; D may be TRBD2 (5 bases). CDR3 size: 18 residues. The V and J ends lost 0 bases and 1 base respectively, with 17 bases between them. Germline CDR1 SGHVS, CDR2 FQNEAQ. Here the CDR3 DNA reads TGTGCCAGCAGCTTAGCGAGGCTGAGCGGCTTAGGCACAGATACGCAGTATTTT. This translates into CASSLARLSGLGTDTQYF.

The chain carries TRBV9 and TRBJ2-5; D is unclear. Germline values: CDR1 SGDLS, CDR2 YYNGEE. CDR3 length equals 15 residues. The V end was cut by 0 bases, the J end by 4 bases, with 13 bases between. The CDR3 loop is CASSVDEVARETQYF. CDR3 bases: TGTGCCAGCAGCGTAGACGAGGTTGCGCGAGAGACCCAGTACTTC.

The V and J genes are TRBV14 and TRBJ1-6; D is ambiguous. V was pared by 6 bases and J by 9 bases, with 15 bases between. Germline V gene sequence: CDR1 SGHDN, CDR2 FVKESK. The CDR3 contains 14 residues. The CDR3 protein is CASSPRRAGSPLHF. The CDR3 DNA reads TGTGCCAGCAGTCCCCGTCGGGCGGGTTCACCCCTCCACTTT.

In DNA form, the CDR3 reads TGTGCCAGCAGCTTAGCGGGACTAGAAGAGACCCAGTACTTC. Amino acids: CASSLAGLEETQYF. The chain recombines TRBV7-2 with TRBJ2-5, with TRBD2 matching 8 bases. The CDR3 is 14 amino acids. Germline V gene sequence: CDR1 SGHTA, CDR2 FQGNSA. Germline trimming cut 0 bases from V and 3 bases from J; bases unmatched to any gene: 0.

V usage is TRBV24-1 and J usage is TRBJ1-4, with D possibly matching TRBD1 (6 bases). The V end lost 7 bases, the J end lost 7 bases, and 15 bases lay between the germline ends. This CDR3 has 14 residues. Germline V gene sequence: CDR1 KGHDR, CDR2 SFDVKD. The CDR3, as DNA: TGTGCCACCAGCCTACAGGGAAAAGGTGAAAAACTGTTTTTT. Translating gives CATSLQGKGEKLFF.

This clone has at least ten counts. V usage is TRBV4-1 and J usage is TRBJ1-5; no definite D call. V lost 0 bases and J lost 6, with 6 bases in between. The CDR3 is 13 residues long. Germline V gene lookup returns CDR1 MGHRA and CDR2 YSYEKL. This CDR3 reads CASSQEEFQPQHF. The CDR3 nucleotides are TGCGCCAGCAGCCAAGAGGAGTTTCAGCCCCAGCATTTT.

DNA of the CDR3: TGTGCCAGCAGCGGAGACAGGGGAAGCTACACCTTC. Residues: CASSGDRGSYTF. The chain links TRBV9 to TRBJ1-2; 8 nucleotides match TRBD1. The length of the CDR3 is 12 residues. V shed 3 bases and J 9 bases; nucleotides not matched to a gene: 4. Germline V gives CDR1 SGDLS, CDR2 YYNGEE. The full variable domain, its missing parts supplied by reference TRBV9 and TRBJ1-2, is DSGVTQTPKHLITATGQRVTLRCSPRSGDLSVYWYQQSLDQGLQFLIQYYNGEERAKGNILERFSAQQFPDLHSELNLSSLELGDSALYFCASSGDRGSYTFGSGTRLTVV.

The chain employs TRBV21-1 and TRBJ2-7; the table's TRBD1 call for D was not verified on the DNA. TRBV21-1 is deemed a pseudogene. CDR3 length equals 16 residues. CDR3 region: CASSQKGDRASYEQYF. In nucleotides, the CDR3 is TGTGCCAGCAGCCAAAAGGGGGACAGGGCCTCCTACGAGCAGTACTTC.

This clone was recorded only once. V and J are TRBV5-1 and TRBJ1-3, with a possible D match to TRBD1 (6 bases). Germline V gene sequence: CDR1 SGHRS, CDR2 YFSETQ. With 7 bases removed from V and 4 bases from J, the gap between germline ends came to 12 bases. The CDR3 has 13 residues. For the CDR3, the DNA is TGCGCCAGCGCCACCCAGGGGGGAAACACCATATATTTT. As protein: CASATQGGNTIYF.

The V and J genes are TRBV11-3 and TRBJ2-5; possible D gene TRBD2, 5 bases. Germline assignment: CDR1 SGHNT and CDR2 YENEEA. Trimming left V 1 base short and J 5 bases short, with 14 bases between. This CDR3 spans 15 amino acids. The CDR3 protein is CASSLGLTKRETQYF. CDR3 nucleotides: TGTGCCAGCAGCTTAGGCTTGACTAAGCGGGAGACCCAGTACTTC.

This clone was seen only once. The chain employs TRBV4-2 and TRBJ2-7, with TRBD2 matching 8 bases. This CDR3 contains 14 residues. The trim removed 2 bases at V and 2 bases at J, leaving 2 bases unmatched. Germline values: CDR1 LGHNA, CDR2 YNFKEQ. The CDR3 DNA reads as TGTGCCAGCAGCCAACTTAGCGGGACCTACGAGCAGTACTTC. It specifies CASSQLSGTYEQYF.

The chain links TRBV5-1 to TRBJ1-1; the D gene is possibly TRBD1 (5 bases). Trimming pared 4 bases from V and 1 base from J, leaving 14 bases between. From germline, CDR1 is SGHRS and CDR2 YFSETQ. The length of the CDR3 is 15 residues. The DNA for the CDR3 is TGCGCCAGCAGCCCTGGGCGGGGCCCGAACACTGAAGCTTTCTTT. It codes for CASSPGRGPNTEAFF.

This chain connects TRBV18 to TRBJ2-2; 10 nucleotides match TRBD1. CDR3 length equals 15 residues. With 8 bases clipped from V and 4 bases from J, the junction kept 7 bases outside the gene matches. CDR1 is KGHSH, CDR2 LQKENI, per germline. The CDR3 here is CASATGTGVTGELFF. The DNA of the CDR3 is TGTGCCAGCGCTACCGGGACAGGGGTCACCGGGGAGCTGTTTTTT.

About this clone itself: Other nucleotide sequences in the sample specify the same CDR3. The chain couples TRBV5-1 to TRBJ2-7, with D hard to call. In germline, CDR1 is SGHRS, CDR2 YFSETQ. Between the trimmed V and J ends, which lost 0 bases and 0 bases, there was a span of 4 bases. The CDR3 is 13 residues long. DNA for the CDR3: TGCGCCAGCAGCTTGGGGAGCTCCTACGAGCAGTACTTC. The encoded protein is CASSLGSSYEQYF.

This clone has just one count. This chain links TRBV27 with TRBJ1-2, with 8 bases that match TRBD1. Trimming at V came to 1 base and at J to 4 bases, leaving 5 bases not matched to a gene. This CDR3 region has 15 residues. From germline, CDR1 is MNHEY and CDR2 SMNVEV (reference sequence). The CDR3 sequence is CASSLWAGGAYGYTF. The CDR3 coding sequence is TGTGCCAGCAGTTTATGGGCAGGGGGCGCCTATGGCTACACCTTC.

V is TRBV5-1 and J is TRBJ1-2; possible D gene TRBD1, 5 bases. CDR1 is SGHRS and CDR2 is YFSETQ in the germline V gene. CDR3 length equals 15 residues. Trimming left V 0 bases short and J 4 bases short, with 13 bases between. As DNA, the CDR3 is TGCGCCAGCAGCTTGGGGGCAGGGATGGCCTATGGCTACACCTTC. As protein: CASSLGAGMAYGYTF.

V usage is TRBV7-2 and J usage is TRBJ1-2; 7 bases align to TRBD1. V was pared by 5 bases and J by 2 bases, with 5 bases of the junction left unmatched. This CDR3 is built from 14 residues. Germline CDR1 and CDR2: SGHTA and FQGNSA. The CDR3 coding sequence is TGTGCCAGCAGCACTACAGGGGTCAACTATGGCTACACCTTC. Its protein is CASSTTGVNYGYTF.

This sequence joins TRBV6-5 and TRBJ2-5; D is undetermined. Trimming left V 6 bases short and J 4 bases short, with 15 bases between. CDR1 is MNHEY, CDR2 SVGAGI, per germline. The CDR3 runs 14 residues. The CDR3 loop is CASSSRTPGETQYF. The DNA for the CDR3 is TGTGCCAGCAGCTCCCGCACTCCTGGAGAGACCCAGTACTTC.

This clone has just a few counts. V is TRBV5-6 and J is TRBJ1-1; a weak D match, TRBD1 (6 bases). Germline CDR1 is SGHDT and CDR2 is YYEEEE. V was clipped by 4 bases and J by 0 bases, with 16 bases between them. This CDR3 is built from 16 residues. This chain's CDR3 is CASSRRDTAMNTEAFF. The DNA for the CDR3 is TGTGCCAGCAGCCGACGGGACACTGCCATGAACACTGAAGCTTTCTTT.

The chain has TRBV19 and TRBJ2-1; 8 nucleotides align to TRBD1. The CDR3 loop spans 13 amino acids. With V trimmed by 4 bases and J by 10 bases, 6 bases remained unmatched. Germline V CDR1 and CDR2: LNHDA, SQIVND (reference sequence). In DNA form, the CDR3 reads TGTGCCAGTAGTAAGGACAGGGAATGGGAGCAGTTCTTC. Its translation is CASSKDREWEQFF.

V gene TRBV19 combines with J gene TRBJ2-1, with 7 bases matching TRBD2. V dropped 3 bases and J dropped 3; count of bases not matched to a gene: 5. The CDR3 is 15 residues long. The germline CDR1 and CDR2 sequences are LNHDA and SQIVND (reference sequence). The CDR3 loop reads CASSIVGGNYNEQFF. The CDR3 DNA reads TGTGCCAGTAGTATTGTGGGAGGGAACTACAATGAGCAGTTCTTC.

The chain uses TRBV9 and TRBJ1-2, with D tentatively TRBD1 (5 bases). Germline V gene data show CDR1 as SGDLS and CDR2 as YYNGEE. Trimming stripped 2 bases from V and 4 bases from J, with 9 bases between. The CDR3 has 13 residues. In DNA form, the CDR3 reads TGTGCCAGCAGCGTGGGACTGACCTATGGCTACACCTTC. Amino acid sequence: CASSVGLTYGYTF. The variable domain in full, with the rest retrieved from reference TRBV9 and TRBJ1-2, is DSGVTQTPKHLITATGQRVTLRCSPRSGDLSVYWYQQSLDQGLQFLIQYYNGEERAKGNILERFSAQQFPDLHSELNLSSLELGDSALYFCASSVGLTYGYTFGSGTRLTVV.

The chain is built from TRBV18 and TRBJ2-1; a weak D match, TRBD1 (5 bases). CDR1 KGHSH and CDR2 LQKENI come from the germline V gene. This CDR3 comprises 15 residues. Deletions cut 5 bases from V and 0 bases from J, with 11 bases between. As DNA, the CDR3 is TGTGCCAGCTCATCCAGACAGAGCTCCTACAATGAGCAGTTCTTC. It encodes CASSSRQSSYNEQFF.

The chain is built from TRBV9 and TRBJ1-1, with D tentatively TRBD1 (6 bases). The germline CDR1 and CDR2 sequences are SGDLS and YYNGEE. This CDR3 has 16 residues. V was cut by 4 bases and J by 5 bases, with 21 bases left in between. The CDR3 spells CASSLSVGGARTEAFF. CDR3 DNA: TGTGCCAGCAGCTTATCAGTTGGGGGGGCTCGGACTGAAGCTTTCTTT.

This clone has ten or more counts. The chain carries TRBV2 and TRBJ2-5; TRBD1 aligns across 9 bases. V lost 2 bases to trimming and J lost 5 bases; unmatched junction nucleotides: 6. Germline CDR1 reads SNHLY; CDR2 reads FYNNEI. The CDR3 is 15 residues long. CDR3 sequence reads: CASSELGQGLETQYF. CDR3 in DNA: TGTGCCAGCAGTGAATTGGGACAGGGTTTGGAGACCCAGTACTTC.

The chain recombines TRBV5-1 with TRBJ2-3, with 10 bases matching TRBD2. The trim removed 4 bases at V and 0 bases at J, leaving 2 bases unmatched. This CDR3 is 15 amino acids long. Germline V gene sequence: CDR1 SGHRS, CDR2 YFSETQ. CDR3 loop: CASSKTSGSTDTQYF. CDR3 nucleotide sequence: TGCGCCAGCAGCAAGACTAGCGGGAGCACAGATACGCAGTATTTT.